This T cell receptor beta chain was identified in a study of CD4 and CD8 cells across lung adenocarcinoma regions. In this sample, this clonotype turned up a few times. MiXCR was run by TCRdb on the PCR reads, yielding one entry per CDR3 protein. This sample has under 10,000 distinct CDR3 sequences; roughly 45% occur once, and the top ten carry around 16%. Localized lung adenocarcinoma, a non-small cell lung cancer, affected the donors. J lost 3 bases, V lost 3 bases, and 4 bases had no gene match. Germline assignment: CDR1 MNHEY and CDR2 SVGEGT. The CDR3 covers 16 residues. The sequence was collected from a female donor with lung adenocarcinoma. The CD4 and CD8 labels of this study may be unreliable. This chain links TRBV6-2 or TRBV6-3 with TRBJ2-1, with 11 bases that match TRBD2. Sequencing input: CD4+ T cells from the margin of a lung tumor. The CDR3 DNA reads TGTGCCAGCAGTTATGGGACTAGCGGATACTACAATGAGCAGTTCTTC. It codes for CASSYGTSGYYNEQFF.